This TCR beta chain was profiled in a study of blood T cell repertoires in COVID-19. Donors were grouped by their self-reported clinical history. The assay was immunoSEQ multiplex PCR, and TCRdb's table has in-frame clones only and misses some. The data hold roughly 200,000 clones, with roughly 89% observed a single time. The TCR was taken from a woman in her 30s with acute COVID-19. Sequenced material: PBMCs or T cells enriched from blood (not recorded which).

In DNA form, the CDR3 reads TGTGCCAGTAGTCCACAGGGGGCTAACTATGGCTACACCTTC. Translation gives CASSPQGANYGYTF. The J gene is TRBJ1-2, the V gene TRBV19; 8 bases are a match to TRBD1. CDR1 and CDR2 (germline): LNHDA, SQIVND (reference sequence). V gave up 5 bases and J gave up 0 bases; unmatched junction bases: 2. The CDR3 contains 14 residues.